The clone carrying this T cell receptor (beta chain) was recorded only once. Because it lacks the conserved phenylalanine or tryptophan at the end, this CDR3 is likely a read error. The DNA is omitted, as the CDR3 cannot be located on it reliably, and the CDR3 follows TCRdb's listing. The data were obtained in a study of T cell changes during pregnancy in multiple sclerosis. Some clones are missing from TCRdb's copy, which holds only in-frame ones; the method was immunoSEQ multiplex PCR. Seen here are nearly 60,000 clones, around 90% observed once, and the top ten hold 0.4% to 0.55%. The CDR3 extends over 11 residues, inclusive of both ends. CDR1 and CDR2 from the germline V gene are SGDLS and YYNGEE.

The chain recombines TRBV9 with TRBJ1-4; the D call of TRBD1 is as the table states it, not checked on the DNA. This clonotype was obtained from a female donor in good health, enrolled as a control in a pregnancy study. Specimen: CD4+ T cells from peripheral blood mononuclear cells, collected after pregnancy. CDR3 in amino acids: CASSVGGARGS.